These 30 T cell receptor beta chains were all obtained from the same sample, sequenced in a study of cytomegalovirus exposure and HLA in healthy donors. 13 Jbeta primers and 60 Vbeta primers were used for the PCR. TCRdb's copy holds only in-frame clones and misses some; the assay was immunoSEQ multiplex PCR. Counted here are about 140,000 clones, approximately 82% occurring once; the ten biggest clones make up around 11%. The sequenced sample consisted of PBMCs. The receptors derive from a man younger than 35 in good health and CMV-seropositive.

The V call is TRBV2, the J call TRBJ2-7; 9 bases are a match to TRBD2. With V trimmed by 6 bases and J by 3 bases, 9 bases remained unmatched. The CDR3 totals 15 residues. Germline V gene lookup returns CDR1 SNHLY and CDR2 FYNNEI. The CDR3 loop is CASRTLAGVGYEQYF. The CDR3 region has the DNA TGTGCCAGCAGGACCTTAGCGGGAGTCGGCTACGAGCAGTACTTC.

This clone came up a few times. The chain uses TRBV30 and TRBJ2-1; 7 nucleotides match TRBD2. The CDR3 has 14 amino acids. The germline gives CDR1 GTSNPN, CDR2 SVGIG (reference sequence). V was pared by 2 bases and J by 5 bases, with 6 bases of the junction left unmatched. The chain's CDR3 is CAWSIGRSNNEQFF. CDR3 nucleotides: TGTGCCTGGAGTATCGGGAGGTCTAACAATGAGCAGTTCTTC.

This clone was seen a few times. CDR3: CASSQLAGGLWREQYF. DNA of the CDR3: TGTGCCAGTAGTCAGCTAGCGGGAGGGCTGTGGCGGGAGCAGTACTTC. The chain has TRBV19 and TRBJ2-5, with 12 bases that match TRBD2. This CDR3 has 16 residues. With 5 bases clipped from V and 11 bases from J, the junction kept 15 bases outside the gene matches. Per the germline V gene, CDR1 is LNHDA and CDR2 is SQIVND (reference sequence). Full variable domain (missing parts from reference TRBV19 and TRBJ2-5): DGGITQSPKYLFRKEGQNVTLSCEQNLNHDAMYWYRQDPGQGLRLIYYSQIVNDFQKGDIAEGYSVSREKKESFPLTVTSAQKNPTAFYLCASSQLAGGLWREQYFGPGTRLLVL.

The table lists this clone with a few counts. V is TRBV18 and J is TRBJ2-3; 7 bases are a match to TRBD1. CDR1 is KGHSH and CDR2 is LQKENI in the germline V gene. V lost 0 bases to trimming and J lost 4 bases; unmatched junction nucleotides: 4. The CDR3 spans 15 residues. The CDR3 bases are TGTGCCAGCTCACCACCGGTGCAGGGGGCAGATACGCAGTATTTT. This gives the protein CASSPPVQGADTQYF.

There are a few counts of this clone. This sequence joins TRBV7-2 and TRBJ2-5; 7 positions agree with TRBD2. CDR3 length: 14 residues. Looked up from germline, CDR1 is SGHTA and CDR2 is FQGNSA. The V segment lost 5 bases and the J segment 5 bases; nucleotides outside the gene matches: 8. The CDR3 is CASSPGTIGETQYF. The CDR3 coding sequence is TGTGCCAGCAGCCCCGGGACTATTGGGGAGACCCAGTACTTC.

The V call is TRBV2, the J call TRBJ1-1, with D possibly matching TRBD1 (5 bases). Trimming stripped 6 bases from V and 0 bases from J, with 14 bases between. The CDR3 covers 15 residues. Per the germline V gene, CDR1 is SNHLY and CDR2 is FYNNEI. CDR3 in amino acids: CASSLGRHLNTEAFF. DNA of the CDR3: TGTGCCAGCAGCTTGGGGCGACACTTGAACACTGAAGCTTTCTTT.

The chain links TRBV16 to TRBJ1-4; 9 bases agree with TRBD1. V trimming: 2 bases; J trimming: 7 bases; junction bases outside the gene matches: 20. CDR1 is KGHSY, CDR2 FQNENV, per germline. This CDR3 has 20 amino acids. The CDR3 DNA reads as TGTGCCAGCAGCCAACACATGGCCGGGACAGGGATGGGAACGGGTGAAAAACTGTTTTTT. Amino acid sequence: CASSQHMAGTGMGTGEKLFF. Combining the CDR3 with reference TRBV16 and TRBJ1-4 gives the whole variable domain GEEVAQTPKHLVRGEGQKAKLYCAPIKGHSYVFWYQQVLKNEFKFLISFQNENVFDETGMPKERFSAKCLPNSPCSLEIQATKLEDSAVYFCASSQHMAGTGMGTGEKLFFGSGTQLSVL.

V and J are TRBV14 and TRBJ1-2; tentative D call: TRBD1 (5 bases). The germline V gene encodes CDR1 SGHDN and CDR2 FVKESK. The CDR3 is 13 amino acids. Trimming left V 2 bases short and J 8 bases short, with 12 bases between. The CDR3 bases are TGTGCCAGCAGCCAACAGGGCCAGAACGGCTACACCTTC. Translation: CASSQQGQNGYTF.

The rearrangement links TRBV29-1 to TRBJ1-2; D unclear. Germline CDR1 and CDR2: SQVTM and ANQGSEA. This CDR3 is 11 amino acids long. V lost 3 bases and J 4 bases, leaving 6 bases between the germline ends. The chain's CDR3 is CSVDTAYGYTF. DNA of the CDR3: TGCAGCGTTGATACAGCCTATGGCTACACCTTC.

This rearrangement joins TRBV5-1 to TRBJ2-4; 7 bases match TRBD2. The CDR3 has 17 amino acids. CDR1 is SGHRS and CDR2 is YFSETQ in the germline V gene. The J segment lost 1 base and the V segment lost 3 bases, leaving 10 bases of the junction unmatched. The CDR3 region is CASSSGLDGLAKNIQYF. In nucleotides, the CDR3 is TGCGCCAGCAGCTCTGGACTAGATGGTCTGGCCAAAAACATTCAGTACTTC.

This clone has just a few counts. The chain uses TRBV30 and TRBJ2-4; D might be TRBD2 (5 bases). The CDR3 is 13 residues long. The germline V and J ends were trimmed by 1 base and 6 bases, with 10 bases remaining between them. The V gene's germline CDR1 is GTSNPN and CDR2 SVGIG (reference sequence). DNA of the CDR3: TGTGCCTGGAGTGGCTCACGGGGAAACATTCAGTACTTC. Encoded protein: CAWSGSRGNIQYF.

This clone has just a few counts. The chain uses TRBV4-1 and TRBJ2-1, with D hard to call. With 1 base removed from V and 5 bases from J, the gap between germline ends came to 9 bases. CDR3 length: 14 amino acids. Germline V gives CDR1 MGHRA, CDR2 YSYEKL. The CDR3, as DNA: TGCGCCAGCAGCCAAGGGGCTCAAAACAATGAGCAGTTCTTC. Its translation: CASSQGAQNNEQFF.

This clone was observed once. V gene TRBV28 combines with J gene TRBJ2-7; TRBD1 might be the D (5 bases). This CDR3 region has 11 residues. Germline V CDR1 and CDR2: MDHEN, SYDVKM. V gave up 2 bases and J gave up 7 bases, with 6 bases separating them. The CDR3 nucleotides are TGTGCCAGCAGTTTACAGGGAGAGCAGTACTTC. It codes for CASSLQGEQYF.

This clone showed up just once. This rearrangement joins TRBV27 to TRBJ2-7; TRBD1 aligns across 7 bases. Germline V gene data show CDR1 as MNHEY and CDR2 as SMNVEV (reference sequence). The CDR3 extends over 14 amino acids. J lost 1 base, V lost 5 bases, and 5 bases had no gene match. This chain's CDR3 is CASSPRDSSYEQYF. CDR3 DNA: TGTGCCAGCAGTCCCCGGGACAGTTCCTACGAGCAGTACTTC.

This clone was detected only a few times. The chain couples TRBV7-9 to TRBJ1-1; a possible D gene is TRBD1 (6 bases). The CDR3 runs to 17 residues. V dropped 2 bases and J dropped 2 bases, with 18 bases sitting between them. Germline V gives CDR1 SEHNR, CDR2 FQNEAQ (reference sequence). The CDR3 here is CASSLLGGYGGNTEAFF. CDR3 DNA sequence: TGTGCCAGCAGCTTATTAGGGGGATACGGAGGAAACACTGAAGCTTTCTTT.

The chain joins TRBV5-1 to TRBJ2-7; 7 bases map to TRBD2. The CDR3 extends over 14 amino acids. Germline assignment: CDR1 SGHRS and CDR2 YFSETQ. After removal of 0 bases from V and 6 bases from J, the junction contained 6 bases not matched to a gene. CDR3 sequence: CASSLDPGRGEQYF. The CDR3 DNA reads TGCGCCAGCAGCTTGGATCCGGGGAGGGGCGAGCAGTACTTC.

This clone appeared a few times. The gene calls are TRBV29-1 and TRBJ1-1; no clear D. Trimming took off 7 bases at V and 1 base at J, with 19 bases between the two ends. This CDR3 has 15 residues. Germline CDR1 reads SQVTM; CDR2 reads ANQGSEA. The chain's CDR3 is CSGRFQHSSNTEAFF. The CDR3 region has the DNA TGCAGCGGAAGATTCCAACACAGCTCGAACACTGAAGCTTTCTTT.

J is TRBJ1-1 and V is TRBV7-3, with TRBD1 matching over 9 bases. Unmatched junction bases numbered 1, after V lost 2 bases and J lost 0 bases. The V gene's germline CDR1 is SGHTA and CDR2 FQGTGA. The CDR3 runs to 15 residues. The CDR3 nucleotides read TGTGCCAGCAGCTTAGGGACAGGGATGAACACTGAAGCTTTCTTT. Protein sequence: CASSLGTGMNTEAFF.

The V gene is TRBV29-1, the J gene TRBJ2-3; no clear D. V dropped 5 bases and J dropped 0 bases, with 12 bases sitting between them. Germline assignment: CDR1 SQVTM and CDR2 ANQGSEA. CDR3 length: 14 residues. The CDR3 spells CSVMTLSSTDTQYF. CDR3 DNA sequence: TGCAGCGTTATGACACTCTCAAGCACAGATACGCAGTATTTT.

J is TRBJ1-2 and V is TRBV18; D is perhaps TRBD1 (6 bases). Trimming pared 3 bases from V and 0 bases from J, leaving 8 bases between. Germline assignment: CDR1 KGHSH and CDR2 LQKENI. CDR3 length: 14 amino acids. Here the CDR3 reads CASSPGQTNYGYTF. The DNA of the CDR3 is TGTGCCAGCTCACCCGGACAGACTAACTATGGCTACACCTTC.

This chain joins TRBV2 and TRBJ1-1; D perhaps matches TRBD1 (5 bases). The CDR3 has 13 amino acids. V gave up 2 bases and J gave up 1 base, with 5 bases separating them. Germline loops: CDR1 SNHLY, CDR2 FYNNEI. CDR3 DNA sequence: TGTGCCAGCAGTGAAAGGGGGAACACTGAAGCTTTCTTT. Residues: CASSERGNTEAFF.

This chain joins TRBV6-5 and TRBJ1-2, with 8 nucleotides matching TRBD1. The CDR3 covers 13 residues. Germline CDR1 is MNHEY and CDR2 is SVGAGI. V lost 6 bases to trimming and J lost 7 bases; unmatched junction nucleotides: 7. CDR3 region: CASSWTGRSGYTF. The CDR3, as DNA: TGTGCCAGCAGCTGGACAGGGCGGAGTGGCTACACCTTC.

The chain's CDR3 is CASSSLAGGSQETQYF. The CDR3 DNA reads TGTGCCAGCTCCAGCCTAGCGGGAGGATCCCAAGAGACCCAGTACTTC. The chain recombines TRBV18 with TRBJ2-5; 11 positions agree with TRBD2. J lost 1 base, V lost 6 bases, and 7 bases had no gene match. Per germline, CDR1 KGHSH and CDR2 LQKENI. The CDR3 runs 16 residues.

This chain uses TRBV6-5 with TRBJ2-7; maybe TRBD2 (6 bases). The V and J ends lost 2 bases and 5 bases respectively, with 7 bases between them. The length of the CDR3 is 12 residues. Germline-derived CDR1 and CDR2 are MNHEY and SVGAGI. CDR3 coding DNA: TGTGCCAGCAGTTACGGAGGGAACGAGCAGTACTTC. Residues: CASSYGGNEQYF.

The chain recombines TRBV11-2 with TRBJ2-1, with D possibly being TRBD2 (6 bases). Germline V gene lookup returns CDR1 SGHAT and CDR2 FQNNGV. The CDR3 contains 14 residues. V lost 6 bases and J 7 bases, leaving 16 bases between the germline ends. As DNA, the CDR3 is TGTGCCAGCAGGTTCTGGGGGGTAGTAAATGAGCAGTTCTTC. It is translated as CASRFWGVVNEQFF.

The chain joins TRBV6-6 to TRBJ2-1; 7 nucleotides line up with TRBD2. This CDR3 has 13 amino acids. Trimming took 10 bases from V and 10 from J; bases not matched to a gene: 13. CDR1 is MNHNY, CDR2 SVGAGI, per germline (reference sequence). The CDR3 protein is CAIGDYGGREQFF. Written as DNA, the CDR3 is TGTGCCATAGGGGACTATGGGGGTCGAGAGCAGTTCTTC.

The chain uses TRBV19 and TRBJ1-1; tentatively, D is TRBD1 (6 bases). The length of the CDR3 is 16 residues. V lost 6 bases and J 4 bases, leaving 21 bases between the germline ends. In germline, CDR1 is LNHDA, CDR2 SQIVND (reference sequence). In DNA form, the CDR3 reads TGTGCCAGTAGGGGATTAGGGGGAAGAGTGAGCACTGAAGCTTTCTTT. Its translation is CASRGLGGRVSTEAFF.

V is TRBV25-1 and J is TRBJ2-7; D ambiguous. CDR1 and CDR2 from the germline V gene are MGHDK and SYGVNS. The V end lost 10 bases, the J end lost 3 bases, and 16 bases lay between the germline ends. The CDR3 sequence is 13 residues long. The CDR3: CATRRCPNYEQYF. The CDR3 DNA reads TGTGCCACCAGACGGTGCCCCAACTACGAGCAGTACTTC.

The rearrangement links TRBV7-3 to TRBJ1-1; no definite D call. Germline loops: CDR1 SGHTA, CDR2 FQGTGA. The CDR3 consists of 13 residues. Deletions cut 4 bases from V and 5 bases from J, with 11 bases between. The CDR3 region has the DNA TGTGCCAGCAGCTCCGGAGCTGGGACTGAAGCTTTCTTT. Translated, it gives CASSSGAGTEAFF.

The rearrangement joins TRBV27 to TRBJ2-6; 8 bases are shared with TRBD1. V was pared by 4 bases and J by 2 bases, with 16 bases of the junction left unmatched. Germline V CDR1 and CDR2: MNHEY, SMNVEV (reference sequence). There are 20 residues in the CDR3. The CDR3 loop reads CASSSLRTGPRIAGANVLTF. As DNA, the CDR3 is TGTGCCAGCAGTTCCCTCCGGACAGGGCCTAGGATAGCTGGGGCCAACGTCCTGACTTTC.